These T cell receptor beta chains were read from a single sample in a study of OX40 agonist ivuxolimab in advanced cancers. TCRdb keeps only in-frame clones here, not all; method: immunoSEQ multiplex PCR. The sample carries 30,000 or so clones, less than 90% recorded once. This material consisted of CD4+ or CD8+ T cells sorted from blood, taken in a trial of the OX40 agonist ivuxolimab. The source of these receptors is an adult with an advanced solid tumor such as melanoma, head and neck, liver or kidney cancer. Both conserved end residues are part of each CDR3. D genes are given only for firm matches. Some rows mark clone size as missing; the rest say once, few, many or name a class of expanded clone.

clone_size | j_call | d_call | v_call | cdr3_nt | cdr3_aa
- | TRBJ2-6 | - | TRBV19 | TGTGCCAGTGGATTATTCTCTGGGGCCAACGTCCTGACTTTC | CASGLFSGANVLTF
- | TRBJ2-1 | - | TRBV5-1 | TGCGCCAGCAGCTTGCTCACGGGGGTACGAACCTACAATGAGCAGTTCTTC | CASSLLTGVRTYNEQFF
- | TRBJ2-1 | TRBD2 | TRBV29-1 | TGCAGCGGTGTGGTTAGCGGGAGTAATGAGCAGTTCTTC | CSGVVSGSNEQFF
once | TRBJ2-7 | TRBD1 | TRBV7-3 | TGTGCCAGCAGCTTAACGTGGGACAGGGAAAGCGAGCAGTACTTC | CASSLTWDRESEQYF
once | TRBJ2-2 | - | TRBV28 | TGTGCCAGCAGTACCGGTGACCGCATGGGGCTGTTTTTT | CASSTGDRMGLFF
- | TRBJ1-4 | - | TRBV6-1 | TGTGCCAGCAGTGAATCTGTTTGGACATACCGTAATGAAAAACTGTTTTTT | CASSESVWTYRNEKLFF
- | TRBJ2-5 | TRBD2 | TRBV7-6 | TGTGCCAGCAGCTTAGGCGGGAGGTACCAAGAGACCCAGTACTTC | CASSLGGRYQETQYF
- | TRBJ1-5 | TRBD1 | TRBV9 | TGTGCCAGCAGCGCCGGGACAGGGAAAGGTCAGCCCCAGCATTTT | CASSAGTGKGQPQHF
- | TRBJ2-1 | - | TRBV5-1 | TGCGCCAGCAGCTTGCTCTTCGTACCGACCGGCTCCTACAATGAGCAGTTCTTC | CASSLLFVPTGSYNEQFF
- | TRBJ2-7 | - | TRBV5-1 | TGCGCCAGCAGCTTGGAGACAAGCTACGAGCAGTACTTC | CASSLETSYEQYF
- | TRBJ2-7 | - | TRBV7-8 | TGTGCCAGCAGCCTTCCTTCTCGCCTCCCCTACGAGCAGTACTTC | CASSLPSRLPYEQYF
- | TRBJ2-1 | - | TRBV25-1 | TGTGCCAGCAGCCACCTGACAGTCTTCAATGAGCAGTTCTTC | CASSHLTVFNEQFF
- | TRBJ1-3 | - | TRBV2 | TGTGCCAGCAGTGCGGGGGGCTCTGGAAACACCATATATTTT | CASSAGGSGNTIYF
- | TRBJ1-1 | - | TRBV19 | TGTGCCAGTAGTATAGGATGGACAGAAGCTTTCTTT | CASSIGWTEAFF
- | TRBJ1-2 | TRBD1 | TRBV27 | TGTGCCAGCAGTTTGGGACAGGGGGCTCAATATGGCTACACCTTC | CASSLGQGAQYGYTF
- | TRBJ2-7 | - | TRBV7-9 | TGTGCCAGCAGCTTAGTGGGGGGACACGAGCAGTACTTC | CASSLVGGHEQYF
- | TRBJ2-3 | - | TRBV7-2 | TGTGCCAGCAGCTTGGTTGGCGGCAGCACAGATACGCAGTATTTT | CASSLVGGSTDTQYF